This is a list of T cell receptor beta chains from one sample in a study of T cell repertoires in aging, cancer and after chemotherapy. Each CDR3 protein gets one entry after TCRdb re-called the multiplex PCR reads with MiXCR. The sample carries under 4,000 distinct CDR3 sequences, under 25% recorded once. The sample taken for sequencing was blood. The receptors come from a human donor with a blood cancer. Each CDR3 is given with its conserved first and last residue. The order of the fields is V gene, J gene, clone size, D gene, CDR3 protein, CDR3 DNA. The D gene is left open where the match is weak. Size is omitted from some rows. Given values are once, few, many or a class for expanded clones.

v_call: TRBV20-1
j_call: TRBJ2-5
clone_size: .
d_call: .
cdr3_aa: CSATDSLQETQYF
cdr3_nt: TGCAGTGCTACGGACAGTTTGCAAGAGACCCAGTACTTC

v_call: TRBV7-9
j_call: TRBJ2-5
clone_size: few
d_call: TRBD2
cdr3_aa: CASNVIGRGQETQYF
cdr3_nt: TGTGCCAGCAACGTCATCGGGCGGGGGCAAGAGACCCAGTACTTC

v_call: TRBV30
j_call: TRBJ1-2
clone_size: medium-sized
d_call: .
cdr3_aa: CAWSVLTNYGYTF
cdr3_nt: TGTGCCTGGAGTGTACTTACTAACTATGGCTACACCTTC

v_call: TRBV5-1
j_call: TRBJ2-2
clone_size: few
d_call: .
cdr3_aa: CASNPPNTGELFF
cdr3_nt: TGCGCCAGCAACCCTCCCAACACCGGGGAGCTGTTTTTT

v_call: TRBV10-3
j_call: TRBJ1-5
clone_size: .
d_call: .
cdr3_aa: CAISFQGGNQPQHF
cdr3_nt: TGTGCCATCAGTTTCCAGGGCGGCAATCAGCCCCAGCATTTT

v_call: TRBV19
j_call: TRBJ1-5
clone_size: medium-sized
d_call: .
cdr3_aa: CASSRGEGYQPQHF
cdr3_nt: TGTGCCAGTAGTAGGGGTGAAGGGTATCAGCCCCAGCATTTT

v_call: TRBV6-4
j_call: TRBJ1-1
clone_size: medium-sized
d_call: .
cdr3_aa: CASSDGENTEAFF
cdr3_nt: TGTGCCAGCAGTGACGGGGAGAACACTGAAGCTTTCTTT

v_call: TRBV19
j_call: TRBJ1-1
clone_size: medium-sized
d_call: .
cdr3_aa: CASRNRISNTEAFF
cdr3_nt: TGTGCCAGTAGAAACAGGATTTCCAACACTGAAGCTTTCTTT

v_call: TRBV5-1
j_call: TRBJ2-5
clone_size: few
d_call: .
cdr3_aa: CASSLGPGQETQYF
cdr3_nt: TGCGCCAGCAGCTTGGGGCCAGGACAAGAGACCCAGTACTTC

v_call: TRBV27
j_call: TRBJ1-1
clone_size: medium-sized
d_call: TRBD1
cdr3_aa: CASSFWDRVNTEAFF
cdr3_nt: TGTGCCAGCAGTTTCTGGGACAGGGTGAACACTGAAGCTTTCTTT

v_call: TRBV27
j_call: TRBJ2-7
clone_size: medium-sized
d_call: TRBD2
cdr3_aa: CASSPSVLAGANEQYF
cdr3_nt: TGTGCCAGCAGTCCTTCTGTACTAGCGGGAGCAAACGAGCAGTACTTC

v_call: TRBV28
j_call: TRBJ2-5
clone_size: .
d_call: .
cdr3_aa: CASSSRRLEYF
cdr3_nt: TGTGCCAGCAGTAGCCGGAGACTTGAGTACTTC

v_call: TRBV6-6
j_call: TRBJ2-1
clone_size: medium-sized
d_call: TRBD2
cdr3_aa: CASSYSVLARNNEQFF
cdr3_nt: TGTGCCAGCAGTTACTCAGTACTAGCGAGAAACAATGAGCAGTTCTTC

v_call: TRBV12-3/TRBV12-4
j_call: TRBJ1-1
clone_size: medium-sized
d_call: .
cdr3_aa: CASSLVGSAFF
cdr3_nt: TGTGCCAGCAGTTTGGTGGGTAGCGCTTTCTTT

v_call: TRBV30
j_call: TRBJ2-7
clone_size: medium-sized
d_call: .
cdr3_aa: CAWSPGTEQYF
cdr3_nt: TGTGCCTGGAGTCCCGGAACCGAGCAGTACTTC

v_call: TRBV6-1
j_call: TRBJ2-7
clone_size: medium-sized
d_call: .
cdr3_aa: CASSGGDGFFYEQYF
cdr3_nt: TGTGCCAGCAGTGGGGGGGACGGTTTCTTCTACGAGCAGTACTTC

v_call: TRBV6-4
j_call: TRBJ1-5
clone_size: medium-sized
d_call: .
cdr3_aa: CASSYRLNQPQHF
cdr3_nt: TGTGCCAGCAGTTACAGGCTCAATCAGCCCCAGCATTTT

v_call: TRBV5-1
j_call: TRBJ2-7
clone_size: .
d_call: .
cdr3_aa: CASSLGPDLSAGQYF
cdr3_nt: TGCGCCAGCAGCTTGGGGCCAGACTTGTCGGCCGGGCAGTACTTC

v_call: TRBV23-1
j_call: TRBJ2-7
clone_size: few
d_call: .
cdr3_aa: CASSQADIPGIYEQYF
cdr3_nt: TGCGCCAGCAGTCAGGCGGACATCCCCGGGATCTACGAGCAGTACTTC

v_call: TRBV19
j_call: TRBJ1-2
clone_size: medium-sized
d_call: .
cdr3_aa: CASSIDTWNYGYTF
cdr3_nt: TGTGCCAGTAGTATAGATACATGGAACTATGGCTACACCTTC

v_call: TRBV19
j_call: TRBJ1-2
clone_size: large
d_call: .
cdr3_aa: CASSINYNYGYTF
cdr3_nt: TGTGCCAGTAGTATAAATTATAACTATGGCTACACCTTC

v_call: TRBV10-3
j_call: TRBJ1-1
clone_size: medium-sized
d_call: TRBD1
cdr3_aa: CAISGIEGTGRMNTEAFF
cdr3_nt: TGTGCCATCAGTGGGATCGAAGGGACAGGGCGTATGAACACTGAAGCTTTCTTT

v_call: TRBV10-3
j_call: TRBJ2-1
clone_size: medium-sized
d_call: .
cdr3_aa: CAISASREQFF
cdr3_nt: TGTGCCATCAGTGCCTCTAGAGAGCAGTTCTTC

v_call: TRBV29-1
j_call: TRBJ1-3
clone_size: .
d_call: .
cdr3_aa: CSVQGNTKNTIYF
cdr3_nt: TGCAGCGTTCAGGGAAATACTAAAAACACCATATATTTT

v_call: TRBV6-6
j_call: TRBJ2-1
clone_size: .
d_call: TRBD2
cdr3_aa: CASSVAGVTGGLNEQFF
cdr3_nt: TGTGCCAGCAGCGTAGCGGGAGTAACGGGAGGGCTAAATGAGCAGTTCTTC

v_call: TRBV10-1
j_call: TRBJ2-1
clone_size: few
d_call: .
cdr3_aa: CATGPTDEQFF
cdr3_nt: TGCGCCACCGGCCCCACGGATGAGCAGTTCTTC

v_call: TRBV6-2/TRBV6-3
j_call: TRBJ1-1
clone_size: medium-sized
d_call: .
cdr3_aa: CASSYGGLAAFF
cdr3_nt: TGTGCCAGCAGTTACGGGGGACTGGCAGCTTTCTTT

v_call: TRBV18
j_call: TRBJ1-6
clone_size: medium-sized
d_call: TRBD1
cdr3_aa: CASSPPTGGGYSPLHF
cdr3_nt: TGTGCCAGCTCACCCCCGACAGGGGGCGGATATTCACCCCTCCACTTT

v_call: TRBV14
j_call: TRBJ1-4
clone_size: few
d_call: TRBD1
cdr3_aa: CASSQAGGINEKLFF
cdr3_nt: TGTGCCAGCAGCCAAGCAGGGGGTATCAATGAAAAACTGTTTTTT

v_call: TRBV19
j_call: TRBJ1-5
clone_size: .
d_call: TRBD1
cdr3_aa: CASSGTGGRGNQPQHF
cdr3_nt: TGTGCCAGTAGTGGGACAGGGGGCAGGGGCAATCAGCCCCAGCATTTT

v_call: TRBV20-1
j_call: TRBJ1-5
clone_size: medium-sized
d_call: .
cdr3_aa: CSAPRDNRYQPQHF
cdr3_nt: TGCAGTGCTCCACGAGACAATAGGTATCAGCCCCAGCATTTT

v_call: TRBV12-3/TRBV12-4
j_call: TRBJ1-1
clone_size: medium-sized
d_call: .
cdr3_aa: CASSRPGPRNTEAFF
cdr3_nt: TGTGCCAGCAGTAGACCGGGACCCAGGAACACTGAAGCTTTCTTT

v_call: TRBV6-5
j_call: TRBJ1-5
clone_size: .
d_call: .
cdr3_aa: CASSRPTERQPQHF
cdr3_nt: TGTGCCAGCAGCCGACCGACCGAACGTCAGCCCCAGCATTTT

v_call: TRBV6-1
j_call: TRBJ2-7
clone_size: once
d_call: TRBD1
cdr3_aa: CASSKGQGAYEQYF
cdr3_nt: TGTGCCAGCAGTAAAGGACAGGGGGCCTACGAGCAGTACTTC

v_call: TRBV6-2/TRBV6-3
j_call: TRBJ2-1
clone_size: medium-sized
d_call: TRBD2
cdr3_aa: CASGLEREDPLHYNEQFF
cdr3_nt: TGTGCCAGCGGCCTTGAGCGGGAGGACCCCCTCCACTACAATGAGCAGTTCTTC

v_call: TRBV7-6
j_call: TRBJ2-3
clone_size: few
d_call: .
cdr3_aa: CASSSPGTDTQYF
cdr3_nt: TGTGCCAGCAGCTCCCCCGGGACAGATACGCAGTATTTT

v_call: TRBV5-4
j_call: TRBJ2-1
clone_size: medium-sized
d_call: TRBD1
cdr3_aa: CASSSAGTGALEQFF
cdr3_nt: TGTGCCAGCAGCTCCGCCGGGACAGGGGCCCTTGAGCAGTTCTTC

v_call: TRBV20-1
j_call: TRBJ2-7
clone_size: few
d_call: .
cdr3_aa: CSARSLTRSSYEQYF
cdr3_nt: TGCAGTGCTAGATCCCTCACCAGGAGCTCCTACGAGCAGTACTTC

v_call: TRBV28
j_call: TRBJ2-7
clone_size: .
d_call: .
cdr3_aa: CASSLWASKVEEQYF
cdr3_nt: TGTGCCAGCAGTTTATGGGCTAGCAAAGTTGAAGAGCAGTACTTC

v_call: TRBV4-2
j_call: TRBJ2-1
clone_size: .
d_call: .
cdr3_aa: CASSQTRNNEQFF
cdr3_nt: TGTGCCAGCAGCCAAACTAGAAACAATGAGCAGTTCTTC

v_call: TRBV6-1
j_call: TRBJ1-5
clone_size: medium-sized
d_call: .
cdr3_aa: CASSGRQPNQPQHF
cdr3_nt: TGTGCCAGCAGTGGAAGACAGCCGAATCAGCCCCAGCATTTT

v_call: TRBV25-1
j_call: TRBJ1-1
clone_size: few
d_call: .
cdr3_aa: CASSGTALGYTEAFF
cdr3_nt: TGTGCCAGCAGTGGCACGGCACTGGGTTACACTGAAGCTTTCTTT

v_call: TRBV30
j_call: TRBJ2-1
clone_size: medium-sized
d_call: .
cdr3_aa: CAWSPPLMNSYNEQFF
cdr3_nt: TGTGCCTGGAGTCCCCCCCTGATGAACTCCTACAATGAGCAGTTCTTC

v_call: TRBV20-1
j_call: TRBJ2-1
clone_size: .
d_call: TRBD2
cdr3_aa: CSARVGTSGRRYNEQFF
cdr3_nt: TGCAGTGCTAGAGTCGGGACTAGCGGGAGACGCTACAATGAGCAGTTCTTC

v_call: TRBV6-2/TRBV6-3
j_call: TRBJ1-6
clone_size: .
d_call: TRBD1
cdr3_aa: CASISTGGATPLHF
cdr3_nt: TGTGCCAGCATCTCTACAGGGGGCGCGACACCCCTCCACTTT

v_call: TRBV20-1
j_call: TRBJ2-2
clone_size: few
d_call: .
cdr3_aa: CSARSGVNTGELFF
cdr3_nt: TGCAGTGCTAGATCCGGGGTGAACACCGGGGAGCTGTTTTTT

v_call: TRBV27
j_call: TRBJ2-1
clone_size: medium-sized
d_call: .
cdr3_aa: CASSLLTSSYNEQFF
cdr3_nt: TGTGCCAGCAGTTTATTAACGAGCTCCTACAATGAGCAGTTCTTC

v_call: TRBV10-1
j_call: TRBJ1-4
clone_size: few
d_call: TRBD1
cdr3_aa: CASSAGTGGRKLFF
cdr3_nt: TGCGCCAGCAGTGCCGGGACAGGGGGCCGAAAACTGTTTTTT

v_call: TRBV5-4
j_call: TRBJ1-3
clone_size: medium-sized
d_call: .
cdr3_aa: CASSQNLFTSGNTIYF
cdr3_nt: TGTGCCAGCAGCCAAAACCTTTTTACCTCTGGAAACACCATATATTTT

v_call: TRBV27
j_call: TRBJ2-1
clone_size: medium-sized
d_call: .
cdr3_aa: CASSLTALPPGLRSNEQFF
cdr3_nt: TGTGCCAGCAGTTTAACCGCTCTCCCTCCGGGACTTCGAAGCAATGAGCAGTTCTTC